This entry is about one T cell receptor beta chain. These data come from a study of blood T cell repertoires in COVID-19. Sequenced by immunoSEQ multiplex PCR; TCRdb stores in-frame clones only, minus some. This table holds 55,000 to 85,000 clones, around 84% found once. This receptor was identified in a woman aged 70 to 79 with acute or convalescent COVID-19. The sample comprised peripheral blood.

CDR3 amino acids: CASSRLADNYEQYF. CDR3 DNA sequence: TGTGCCAGCAGCAGACTAGCGGATAACTACGAGCAGTACTTC. J is TRBJ2-7 and V is TRBV7-6, with 9 positions matching TRBD2. Unmatched junction bases numbered 5, after V lost 5 bases and J lost 3 bases. This CDR3 comprises 14 residues. Looked up from germline, CDR1 is SGHVS and CDR2 is FNYEAQ.